The source of this T cell receptor beta chain is a study of beta chain features in type 1 diabetes. Across the whole study: Analysis included around 110,000,000 sorted cells drawn from all samples.

One heparinised blood draw, averaging around 0.12 L, came from each donor. As every portion of the isolated RNA was reverse transcribed, the sequencing read expressed TCRB transcripts. Generated by immunoSEQ multiplex PCR, the TCRdb table keeps only in-frame clones and is missing some. The sample carries hundreds of thousands of clones, over 12% recorded once. This clone turned up a few times. Its antigen remains unidentified. Trimming removed 4 bases from V and 6 bases from J, with 13 bases in between. Germline assignment: CDR1 GTSNPN and CDR2 SVGIG (reference sequence). The CDR3 totals 12 residues. Overall study results and limits: People with Type 1 diabetes carried modestly yet significantly shorter TCRB CDR3s in all four CD4+ subsets. Patients with type 1 diabetes showed fewer VDJ junction insertions and more deletions.

The chain couples TRBV30 to TRBJ2-7; D unclear. The sequence came from a man younger than 30 with type 1 diabetes. Sequenced input: naive CD4+ T cells from blood. This CDR3 reads CAWTGSLGEQYF. In nucleotides, the CDR3 is TGTGCCTGGACCGGCTCCCTCGGCGAGCAGTACTTC.